The 18 T cell receptor beta chains listed next were all sequenced from one sample in a study of blood T cell repertoires in COVID-19. Data came from immunoSEQ multiplex PCR; TCRdb stores just in-frame clones and leaves some out. The table includes about 110,000 clones, roughly 80% detected once. Material: peripheral blood. These receptors were obtained from a woman of 80 years or more with acute or convalescent COVID-19.

The chain recombines TRBV5-1 with TRBJ2-1; TRBD2 matches at 10 bases. The CDR3 has 16 amino acids. Germline loops: CDR1 SGHRS, CDR2 YFSETQ. Trimming at V came to 0 bases and at J to 7 bases, leaving 7 bases not matched to a gene. The DNA for the CDR3 is TGCGCCAGCAGCTTGGCTCCTAGCGGGAGTGGTAATGAGCAGTTCTTC. Translated, it gives CASSLAPSGSGNEQFF. The variable domain in full, completed from reference TRBV5-1 and TRBJ2-1, reads KAGVTQTPRYLIKTRGQQVTLSCSPISGHRSVSWYQQTPGQGLQFLFEYFSETQRNKGNFPGRFSGRQFSNSRSEMNVSTLELGDSALYLCASSLAPSGSGNEQFFGPGTRLTVL.

V usage is TRBV5-8 and J usage is TRBJ2-5, with D perhaps matching TRBD1 (6 bases). The CDR3 contains 16 residues. Between the trimmed V and J ends, which lost 4 bases and 2 bases, there was a span of 18 bases. Per the germline V gene, CDR1 is SGHTS and CDR2 is YDEGEE. CDR3 nucleotide sequence: TGTGCCAGCAGCATACGCACCGGGACAAAACAAGAGACCCAGTACTTC. Its protein is CASSIRTGTKQETQYF. Full variable domain (outside the CDR3, taken from reference TRBV5-8 and TRBJ2-5): EAGVTQSPTHLIKTRGQQATLRCSPISGHTSVYWYQQALGLGLQFLLWYDEGEERNRGNFPPRFSGRQFPNYSSELNVNALELEDSALYLCASSIRTGTKQETQYFGPGTRLLVL.

The CDR3 here is CASSPSLAGAVDTQYF. In DNA form, the CDR3 reads TGTGCCAGCTCACCATCCCTAGCGGGAGCGGTAGATACGCAGTATTTT. The genes are TRBV18 and TRBJ2-3; 10 bases fit TRBD2. Trimming took 2 bases from V and 5 from J; bases not matched to a gene: 7. Germline V CDR1 and CDR2: KGHSH, LQKENI. This CDR3 has 16 residues. Combining the CDR3 with reference TRBV18 and TRBJ2-3 gives the whole variable domain NAGVMQNPRHLVRRRGQEARLRCSPMKGHSHVYWYRQLPEEGLKFMVYLQKENIIDESGMPKERFSAEFPKEGPSILRIQQVVRGDSAAYFCASSPSLAGAVDTQYFGPGTRLTVL.

V and J are TRBV2 and TRBJ2-7; D not certain. Germline loops: CDR1 SNHLY, CDR2 FYNNEI. The CDR3 spans 12 residues. V lost 4 bases, J lost 4 bases, and 8 bases lay in between. CDR3 sequence (DNA): TGTGCCAGCAGTGTCAAAGCGTACGAGCAGTACTTC. Translation gives CASSVKAYEQYF.

This chain joins TRBV10-2 and TRBJ2-1, with 11 bases identical to TRBD2. CDR3 length: 18 amino acids. CDR1 WSHSY and CDR2 SAAADI come from the germline V gene. With V trimmed by 0 bases and J by 3 bases, 7 bases remained unmatched. CDR3 DNA sequence: TGCGCCAGCAGTGAGTCCTGGGGACTAGCGGAATTCTACAATGAGCAGTTCTTC. Its protein product is CASSESWGLAEFYNEQFF.

This chain connects TRBV5-1 to TRBJ1-5, with D perhaps TRBD1 (6 bases). This CDR3 region has 17 residues. V shed 6 bases and J shed 0 bases, with 19 bases lying between them. Germline CDR1 reads SGHRS; CDR2 reads YFSETQ. The CDR3 loop is CASTGGGVEPSNQPQHF. The CDR3 DNA follows: TGCGCCAGCACTGGCGGGGGCGTTGAACCTAGCAATCAGCCCCAGCATTTT.

The genes are TRBV5-8 and TRBJ2-2; TRBD1 matches 7 bases. V was pared by 0 bases and J by 4 bases, with 3 bases of the junction left unmatched. The CDR3 spans 15 residues. CDR1 is SGHTS and CDR2 is YDEGEE in the germline V gene. The CDR3 sequence: CASSLDRGPTGELFF. In DNA form, the CDR3 reads TGTGCCAGCAGCTTGGACAGGGGTCCCACCGGGGAGCTGTTTTTT.

This chain uses TRBV19 with TRBJ1-2; possible D gene TRBD1, 5 bases. With 1 base removed from V and 6 bases from J, the gap between germline ends came to 12 bases. CDR3 size: 14 residues. CDR1 LNHDA and CDR2 SQIVND come from the germline V gene (reference sequence). The CDR3 DNA follows: TGTGCCAGTAGTATAGTGACAGTAACGCATGGCTACACCTTC. This gives the protein CASSIVTVTHGYTF.

The genes are TRBV6-5 and TRBJ2-7; a weak D match, TRBD1 (6 bases). Germline V gene lookup returns CDR1 MNHEY and CDR2 SVGAGI. This CDR3 has 13 amino acids. Trimming pared 7 bases from V and 3 bases from J, leaving 13 bases between. CDR3: CASTNWGLYEQYV. The CDR3 nucleotides read TGTGCCAGCACCAACTGGGGGCTCTACGAGCAGTACGTC.

This sequence joins TRBV11-2 and TRBJ2-1; tentative D call: TRBD1 (5 bases). The germline V gene has CDR1 SGHAT and CDR2 FQNNGV. The CDR3 extends over 12 amino acids. Deletions cut 6 bases from V and 13 bases from J, with 16 bases between. The CDR3, as DNA: TGTGCCAGCAGTACCCGGAACACAGGCCAGTTCTTC. As protein: CASSTRNTGQFF. Combining the CDR3 with reference TRBV11-2 and TRBJ2-1 gives the whole variable domain EAGVAQSPRYKIIEKRQSVAFWCNPISGHATLYWYQQILGQGPKLLIQFQNNGVVDDSQLPKDRFSAERLKGVDSTLKIQPAKLEDSAVYLCASSTRNTGQFFGPGTRLTVL.

The rearrangement joins TRBV28 to TRBJ1-4; 7 positions match TRBD1. J lost 11 bases, V lost 5 bases, and 5 bases had no gene match. Per germline, CDR1 MDHEN and CDR2 SYDVKM. The CDR3 has 12 residues. The CDR3, as DNA: TGTGCCAGCAGTCTAGACAGGGTTAAACTGTTTTTT. Translating gives CASSLDRVKLFF.

The chain combines TRBV6-5 with TRBJ2-3; perhaps TRBD2 as D (6 bases). The germline V gene has CDR1 MNHEY and CDR2 SVGAGI. This CDR3 spans 15 amino acids. Trimming cost V 4 bases and J 1 base, with 12 bases left between them. DNA for the CDR3: TGTGCCAGCAGTTTTGGGCCTAGCGGCACAGATACGCAGTATTTT. This codes for CASSFGPSGTDTQYF.

This chain links TRBV11-3 with TRBJ2-1; 10 bases are a match to TRBD1. Looked up from germline, CDR1 is SGHNT and CDR2 is YENEEA. The CDR3 runs to 15 residues. The V segment lost 5 bases and the J segment 7 bases; nucleotides outside the gene matches: 8. The CDR3 DNA reads as TGTGCCAGCAGCCTCCGGGACAGGGGTCTGAATGAGCAGTTCTTC. This gives the protein CASSLRDRGLNEQFF. The variable domain in full, completed from reference TRBV11-3 and TRBJ2-1, reads EAGVVQSPRYKIIEKKQPVAFWCNPISGHNTLYWYLQNLGQGPELLIRYENEEAVDDSQLPKDRFSAERLKGVDSTLKIQPAELGDSAVYLCASSLRDRGLNEQFFGPGTRLTVL.

The chain recombines TRBV19 with TRBJ1-1; no reliable D call. The germline gives CDR1 LNHDA, CDR2 SQIVND (reference sequence). Trimming removed 4 bases from V and 1 base from J, with 7 bases in between. The CDR3 consists of 13 residues. CDR3 region: CASSTGGNTEAFF. CDR3 coding DNA: TGTGCCAGTAGTACGGGTGGGAACACTGAAGCTTTCTTT.

The J gene is TRBJ2-3, the V gene TRBV24-1; the D gene is possibly TRBD2 (7 bases). Germline CDR1 is KGHDR and CDR2 is SFDVKD. This CDR3 spans 15 amino acids. The V and J ends lost 9 bases and 3 bases respectively, with 18 bases between them. The CDR3 coding sequence is TGTGCCACCGGGGGGGGGCTAGGAAGTACAGATACGCAGTATTTT. Translation gives CATGGGLGSTDTQYF.

The V and J genes are TRBV10-3 and TRBJ2-3; 8 bases map to TRBD1. V dropped 5 bases and J dropped 4; count of bases not matched to a gene: 11. The V gene's germline CDR1 is ENHRY and CDR2 SYGVKD. This CDR3 has 16 residues. CDR3 nucleotide sequence: TGTGCCATCAGTCCGCGGACAGGGAAGGCATCAGATACGCAGTATTTT. Encoded protein: CAISPRTGKASDTQYF.

The J gene is TRBJ1-1, the V gene TRBV28, with 8 bases matching TRBD1. Germline V lookup: CDR1 MDHEN, CDR2 SYDVKM. J was trimmed by 5 bases and V by 10 bases; bases with no gene match: 6. The CDR3 has 12 amino acids. CDR3 nucleotides: TGTGCCACACGGACAGGGCAAACTGAAGCTTTCTTT. Translated, it gives CATRTGQTEAFF.

This clone showed up just once. The chain is built from TRBV7-2 and TRBJ2-7; 15 bases match TRBD2. CDR3 length: 16 residues. The V gene end was trimmed by 4 bases and the J gene end by 6 bases; junction bases not matched to a gene: 7. Germline loops: CDR1 SGHTA, CDR2 FQGNSA. The CDR3 DNA reads as TGTGCCAGCAGCTCAGGACTAGCGGGAGGGCCAGGCGAGCAGTACTTC. Translation: CASSSGLAGGPGEQYF.